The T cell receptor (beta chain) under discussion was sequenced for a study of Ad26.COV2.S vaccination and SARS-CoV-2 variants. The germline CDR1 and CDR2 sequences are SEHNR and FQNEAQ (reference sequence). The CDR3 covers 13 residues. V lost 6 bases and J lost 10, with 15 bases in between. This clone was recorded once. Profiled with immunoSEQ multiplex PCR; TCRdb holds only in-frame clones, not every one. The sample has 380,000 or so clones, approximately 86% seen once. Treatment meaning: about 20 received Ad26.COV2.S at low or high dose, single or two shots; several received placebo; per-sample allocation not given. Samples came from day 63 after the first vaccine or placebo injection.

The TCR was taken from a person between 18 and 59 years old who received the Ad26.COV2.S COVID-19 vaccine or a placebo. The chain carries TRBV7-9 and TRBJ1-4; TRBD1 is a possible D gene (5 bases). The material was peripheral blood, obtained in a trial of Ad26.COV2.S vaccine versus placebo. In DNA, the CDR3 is TGTGCCAGCAGACTCGCCGGGGCGGGAAAACTGTTTTTT. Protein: CASRLAGAGKLFF.